The clone carrying this T cell receptor (beta chain) was found a few times. What it binds is not known. The protocol was immunoSEQ multiplex PCR, while the TCRdb copy is restricted to in-frame clones and leaves out a portion. The table records 25,000 to 35,000 clones, around 80% of them present only once. Germline CDR1 is LNHDA and CDR2 is SQIVND (reference sequence). This CDR3 spans 15 amino acids. V was clipped by 5 bases and J by 0 bases, with 11 bases between them. The record originates from a study of PD-1 blockade in classical Hodgkin lymphoma. Time point in this sample: cycle 4 day 1 (C4D1), after 6 weeks of nivolumab. Each of the patients experienced relapse following autologous stem cell transplantation, and their brentuximab vedotin exposure differed. Study-wide results and limits: Exclusion covered patients beginning nivolumab under 1 year post-ASCT.

The source material was peripheral blood mononuclear cells (PBMCs), sampled before the fourth cycle of nivolumab. The clonotype comes from a human donor with classical Hodgkin lymphoma. The chain couples TRBV19 to TRBJ2-1, with D tentatively TRBD2 (6 bases). In nucleotides, the CDR3 is TGTGCCAGTAGTGGGGGGTTCTACTCCTACAATGAGCAGTTCTTC. This sequence encodes CASSGGFYSYNEQFF.